This record concerns one TCR beta chain sequence. Per the germline V gene, CDR1 is LNHDA and CDR2 is SQIVND (reference sequence). V lost 2 bases, J lost 0 bases, and 10 bases stayed unmatched. The CDR3 length is 20 residues. The data are from a study of cytomegalovirus exposure and HLA in healthy donors. Researchers ran the PCR with 60 Vbeta and 13 Jbeta primers. The repertoire was sequenced with immunoSEQ multiplex PCR; TCRdb's copy has only in-frame clones and lacks some. The data contain about 130,000 clones, 70% to 85% of them singletons. This clonotype was obtained from a woman aged 55-69 years in good health and CMV-seropositive. V usage is TRBV19 and J usage is TRBJ2-2, with TRBD2 identical over 12 bases. Sequenced material: PBMCs. The CDR3 DNA is TGTGCCAGTAGTATAAACCCCGGACTAGCGGGGAGATCGAACACCGGGGAGCTGTTTTTT. Amino acids: CASSINPGLAGRSNTGELFF.